Reported below is one T cell receptor (beta chain). Its specificity is not known. Germline CDR1 is SEHNR and CDR2 is FQNEAQ (reference sequence). V dropped 7 bases and J dropped 1 base, with 13 bases sitting between them. CDR3 size: 14 residues. The sample is drawn from a study of cytomegalovirus exposure and HLA in healthy donors. Broader study findings: Three CMV-associated chains proved CMV antigen-specific in vitro.

60 Vbeta and 13 Jbeta primers were used in PCR. Using immunoSEQ multiplex PCR, the repertoire was profiled, and TCRdb retains in-frame clones only, with some absent. The table lists 130,000 or so clones. Input material: PBMCs. This clonotype was sampled from a woman in her forties in good health and CMV-seronegative. The chain uses TRBV7-9 and TRBJ1-1; possible D gene TRBD1, 5 bases. DNA for the CDR3: TGTGCCAGCACCCGGGGGGAGAGGAACACTGAAGCTTTCTTT. This sequence encodes CASTRGERNTEAFF.